This T cell receptor beta chain came from a study of blood T cell repertoires in COVID-19. V lost 10 bases to trimming and J lost 2 bases; unmatched junction nucleotides: 8. The germline V gene encodes CDR1 MDHEN and CDR2 SYDVKM. The CDR3 sequence is 14 residues long. Sequencing used immunoSEQ multiplex PCR; TCRdb keeps in-frame clones, though not all of them. The sample includes 99,000 or so clones, 85% of them seen just once. J is TRBJ2-7 and V is TRBV28; TRBD2 agrees at 10 bases. This clonotype originated in a man aged 45 to 65 with acute or convalescent COVID-19. Sequenced: peripheral blood. This CDR3 reads CATKREGPPYEQYF. In DNA form, the CDR3 reads TGTGCCACCAAGCGGGAGGGCCCCCCCTACGAGCAGTACTTC.